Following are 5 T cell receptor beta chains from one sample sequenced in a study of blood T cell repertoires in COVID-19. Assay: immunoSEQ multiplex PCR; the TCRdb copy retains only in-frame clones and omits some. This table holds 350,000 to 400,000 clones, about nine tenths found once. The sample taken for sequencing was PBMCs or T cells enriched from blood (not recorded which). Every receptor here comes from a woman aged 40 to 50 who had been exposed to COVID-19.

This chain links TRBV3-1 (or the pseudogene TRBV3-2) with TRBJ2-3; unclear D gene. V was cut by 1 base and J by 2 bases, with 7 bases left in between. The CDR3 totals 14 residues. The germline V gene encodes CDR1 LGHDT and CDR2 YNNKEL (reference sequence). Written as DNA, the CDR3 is TGTGCCAGCAGCCAAGGCCCTAACACAGATACGCAGTATTTT. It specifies CASSQGPNTDTQYF.

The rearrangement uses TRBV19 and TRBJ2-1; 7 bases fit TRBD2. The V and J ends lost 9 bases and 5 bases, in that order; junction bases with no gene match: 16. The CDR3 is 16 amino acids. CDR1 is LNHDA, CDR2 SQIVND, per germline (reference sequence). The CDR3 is CASSNRALAGNNEQFF. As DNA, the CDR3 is TGTGCCAGCTCCAATAGGGCGTTAGCGGGCAACAATGAGCAGTTCTTC.

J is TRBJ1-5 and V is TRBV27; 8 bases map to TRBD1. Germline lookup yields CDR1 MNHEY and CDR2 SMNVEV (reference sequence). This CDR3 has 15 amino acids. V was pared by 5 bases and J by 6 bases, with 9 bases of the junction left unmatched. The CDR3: CASSPGQGVGQPQHF. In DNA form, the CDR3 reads TGTGCCAGCAGTCCCGGACAGGGAGTGGGTCAGCCCCAGCATTTT.

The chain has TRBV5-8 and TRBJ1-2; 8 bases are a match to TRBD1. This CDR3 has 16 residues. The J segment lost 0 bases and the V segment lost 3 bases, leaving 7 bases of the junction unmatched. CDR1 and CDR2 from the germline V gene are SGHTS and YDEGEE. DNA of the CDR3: TGTGCCAGCAGCTCGGTCGGGACAGGTCCTAACTATGGCTACACCTTC. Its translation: CASSSVGTGPNYGYTF.

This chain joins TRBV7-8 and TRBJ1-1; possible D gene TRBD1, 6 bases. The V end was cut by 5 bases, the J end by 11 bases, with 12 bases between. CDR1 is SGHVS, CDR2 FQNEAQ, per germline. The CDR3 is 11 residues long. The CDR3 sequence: CASSSRGAAFF. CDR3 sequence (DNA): TGTGCCAGCAGCAGCAGGGGCGCGGCTTTCTTT.